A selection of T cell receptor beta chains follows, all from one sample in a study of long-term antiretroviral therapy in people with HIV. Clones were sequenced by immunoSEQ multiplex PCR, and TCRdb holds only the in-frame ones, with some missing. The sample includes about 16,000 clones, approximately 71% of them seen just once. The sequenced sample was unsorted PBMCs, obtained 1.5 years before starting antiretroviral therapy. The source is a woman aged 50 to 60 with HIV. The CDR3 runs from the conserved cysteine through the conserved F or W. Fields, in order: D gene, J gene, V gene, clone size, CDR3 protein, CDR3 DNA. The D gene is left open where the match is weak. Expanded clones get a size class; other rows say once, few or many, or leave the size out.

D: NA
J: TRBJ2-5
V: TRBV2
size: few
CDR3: CASSDTETQYF
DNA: TGTGCCAGCAGTGACACAGAGACCCAGTACTTC

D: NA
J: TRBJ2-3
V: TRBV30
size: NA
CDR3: CAWSRAASTDTQYF
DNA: TGTGCCTGGTCACGGGCGGCAAGCACAGATACGCAGTATTTT

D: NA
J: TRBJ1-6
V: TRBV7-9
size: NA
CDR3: CASSLEGFNSPLHF
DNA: TGTGCCAGCAGCTTAGAGGGGTTTAATTCACCCCTCCACTTT

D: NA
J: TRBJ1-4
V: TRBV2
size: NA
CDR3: CASSEGMLKEKLFF
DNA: TGTGCCAGCAGTGAAGGGATGCTCAAGGAAAAACTGTTTTTT

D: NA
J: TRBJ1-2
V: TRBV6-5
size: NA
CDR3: CASSYVKAPHSYGYTF
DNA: TGTGCCAGCAGTTACGTAAAGGCCCCCCACTCTTATGGCTACACCTTC

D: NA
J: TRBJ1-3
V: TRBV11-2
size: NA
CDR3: CASSLTGRGNTIYF
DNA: TGTGCCAGCAGCTTAACGGGCAGGGGAAACACCATATATTTT

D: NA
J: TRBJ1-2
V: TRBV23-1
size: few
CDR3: CASSHPGRTNYGYTF
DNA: TGCGCCAGCAGTCATCCGGGACGGACGAACTATGGCTACACCTTC

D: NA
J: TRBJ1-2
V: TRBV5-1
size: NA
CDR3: CASSLDLGGVGGGYTF
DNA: TGCGCCAGCAGCTTGGACCTAGGGGGGGTAGGAGGTGGCTACACCTTC

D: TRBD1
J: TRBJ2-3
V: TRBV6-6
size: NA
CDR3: CASSFNRQGDTQYF
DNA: TGTGCCAGCAGTTTTAATCGACAGGGGGATACGCAGTATTTT

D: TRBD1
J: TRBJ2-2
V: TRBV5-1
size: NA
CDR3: CASSQGQGGNTGELFF
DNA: TGCGCCAGCAGCCAGGGACAGGGAGGTAACACCGGGGAGCTGTTTTTT

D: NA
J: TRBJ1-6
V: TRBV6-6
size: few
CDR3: CASKVLSYNSPLHF
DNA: TGTGCCAGCAAGGTACTCTCCTATAATTCACCCCTCCACTTT

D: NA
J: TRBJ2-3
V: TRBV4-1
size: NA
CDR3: CASSQGSVPSTDTQYF
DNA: TGCGCCAGCAGCCAGGGTAGCGTCCCTAGCACAGATACGCAGTATTTT

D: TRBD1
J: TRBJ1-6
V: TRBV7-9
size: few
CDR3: CASSSGTGLGSPLHF
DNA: TGTGCCAGCAGCTCGGGGACAGGGCTCGGTTCACCCCTCCACTTT

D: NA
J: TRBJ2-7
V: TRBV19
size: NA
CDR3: CASSIFGHYEQYF
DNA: TGTGCCAGTAGTATTTTTGGCCACTACGAGCAGTACTTC

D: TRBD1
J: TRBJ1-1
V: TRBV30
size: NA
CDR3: CAWSGDRGGPNTEAFF
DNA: TGTGCCTGGAGTGGGGACAGGGGTGGCCCCAACACTGAAGCTTTCTTT

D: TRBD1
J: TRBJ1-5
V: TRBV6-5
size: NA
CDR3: CASARKGASNQPQHF
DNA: TGTGCCAGCGCCAGGAAGGGGGCCAGTAATCAGCCCCAGCATTTT

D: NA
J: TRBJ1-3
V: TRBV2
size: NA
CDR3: CASSEFNSGNTIYF
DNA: TGTGCCAGCAGTGAATTCAACTCTGGAAACACCATATATTTT

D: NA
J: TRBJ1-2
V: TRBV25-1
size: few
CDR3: CASSEVGRYTF
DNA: TGTGCCAGCAGTGAAGTAGGGAGGTACACCTTC

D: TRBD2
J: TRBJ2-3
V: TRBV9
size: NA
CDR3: CASSVGGRGGGDTQYF
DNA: TGTGCCAGCAGCGTAGGGGGTCGGGGGGGCGGAGATACGCAGTATTTT

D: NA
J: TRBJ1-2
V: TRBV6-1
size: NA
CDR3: CASSEHGKYGYTF
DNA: TGTGCCAGCAGTGAACACGGGAAGTATGGCTACACCTTC

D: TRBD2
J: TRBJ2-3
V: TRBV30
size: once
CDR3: CAWSAERRGGTDTQYF
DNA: TGTGCCTGGAGTGCGGAAAGGCGGGGGGGGACAGATACGCAGTATTTT

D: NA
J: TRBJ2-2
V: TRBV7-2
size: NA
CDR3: CASSLDGELFF
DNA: TGTGCCAGCAGCTTAGACGGGGAGCTGTTTTTT

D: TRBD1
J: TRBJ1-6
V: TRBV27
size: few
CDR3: CASSLMGQYNSPLHF
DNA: TGTGCCAGCAGTTTAATGGGACAGTACAATTCACCCCTCCACTTT

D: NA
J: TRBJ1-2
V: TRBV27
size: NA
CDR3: CASRLYQAIPYGYTF
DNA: TGTGCCAGCAGGTTATATCAAGCTATCCCCTATGGCTACACCTTC

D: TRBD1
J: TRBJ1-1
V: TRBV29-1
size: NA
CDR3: CSVPGQGTTEAFF
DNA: TGCAGCGTTCCGGGACAGGGGACCACTGAAGCTTTCTTT

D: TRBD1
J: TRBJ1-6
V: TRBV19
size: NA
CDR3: CASSMRGQESPLHF
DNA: TGTGCCAGTAGTATGAGGGGGCAGGAGTCACCCCTCCACTTT

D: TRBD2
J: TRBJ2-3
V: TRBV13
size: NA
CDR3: CASSFPSGDSTDTQYF
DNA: TGTGCCAGCAGCTTCCCCAGCGGGGACAGCACAGATACGCAGTATTTT

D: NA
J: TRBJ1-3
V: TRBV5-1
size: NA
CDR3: CASSLGSQGRRNTIYF
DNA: TGCGCCAGCAGCTTGGGGAGTCAGGGAAGGCGAAACACCATATATTTT

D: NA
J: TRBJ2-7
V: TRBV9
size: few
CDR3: CASSVGPIAYEQYF
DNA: TGTGCCAGCAGCGTAGGTCCGATTGCCTACGAGCAGTACTTC

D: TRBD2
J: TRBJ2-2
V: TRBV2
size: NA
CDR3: CASSGGLAGGATAGELFF
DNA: TGTGCCAGCAGTGGGGGACTAGCGGGGGGGGCTACCGCCGGGGAGCTGTTTTTT

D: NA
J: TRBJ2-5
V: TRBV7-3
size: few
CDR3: CASSLNLQETQYF
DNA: TGTGCCAGCAGCTTAAACCTACAAGAGACCCAGTACTTC